The 4 T cell receptor beta chains below all came from one sample that was sequenced in a study of blood T cells in healthy people across ages. Together with a sample-barcoded 5' primer, a J-beta primer mix was included in a second PCR lasting about 6 to 11 cycles. TCRdb ran MiXCR on the 5' RACE reads and lists one entry per CDR3 protein. The repertoire holds 600,000 to 800,000 distinct CDR3 sequences, with over 40% as singletons. Sequencing was carried out using blood. The receptors were gathered from a woman aged 80 or over in good health.

Worth noting for this clonotype: Being one base from a much bigger clone, this may be a read error. V is TRBV3-1 and J is TRBJ2-1; no firm D call. CDR1 is LGHDT and CDR2 is YNNKEL in the germline V gene (reference sequence). There are 17 residues in the CDR3. Trimming removed 1 base from V and 7 bases from J, with 20 bases in between. The CDR3 nucleotides are TGTGCCAGCAGCCAAGTCGCCGCCAGGTCATTGGGGAATGAGCAGTTCTTC. Its translation: CASSQVAARSLGNEQFF.

This chain uses TRBV3-1 with TRBJ1-1, with D maybe TRBD1 (6 bases). The CDR3 sequence is 16 residues long. CDR1 and CDR2 from the germline V gene are LGHDT and YNNKEL (reference sequence). Trimming took off 0 bases at V and 3 bases at J, with 14 bases between the two ends. CDR3 sequence: CASSQDRAGAHTEAFF. CDR3 in DNA: TGTGCCAGCAGCCAAGATCGGGCAGGGGCTCACACTGAAGCTTTCTTT.

This clonotype occurred many times. The chain employs TRBV10-3 and TRBJ2-7; D gene uncertain. V shed 3 bases and J shed 4 bases, with 13 bases lying between them. This CDR3 region has 14 residues. Germline assignment: CDR1 ENHRY and CDR2 SYGVKD. The CDR3 region has the DNA TGTGCCATCAGTGATTCGGCAAACGGGTACGAGCAGTACTTC. Translation gives CAISDSANGYEQYF.

This chain links TRBV5-4 with TRBJ2-5, with TRBD1 identical over 7 bases. The V gene end was trimmed by 5 bases and the J gene end by 2 bases; junction bases not matched to a gene: 3. The germline CDR1 and CDR2 sequences are SGHNT and YYREEE (reference sequence). The CDR3 consists of 13 residues. CDR3 amino acids: CASREGQQETQYF. CDR3 in DNA: TGTGCCAGCAGAGAGGGACAGCAAGAGACCCAGTACTTC. The full variable domain, with the rest looked up from reference TRBV5-4 and TRBJ2-5, is ETGVTQSPTHLIKTRGQQVTLRCSSQSGHNTVSWYQQALGQGPQFIFQYYREEENGRGNFPPRFSGLQFPNYSSELNVNALELDDSALYLCASREGQQETQYFGPGTRLLVL.